This passage covers 24 T cell receptor beta chains from one sample sequenced in a study of blood T cells in healthy people across ages. Then a second PCR, running roughly 7 to 11 cycles, was carried out with a sample-barcoded 5' primer and a J-beta primer mix. TCRdb re-derived calls from the 5' RACE reads in MiXCR, one entry per CDR3 protein. Counted here are fewer than 800,000 distinct CDR3 sequences, around 25% occurring once; the ten biggest clones make up under 9.5%. This sample was shared with a second study, whose subject was T cells of mothers and their children.

Sequenced sample: blood. Receptors were obtained from a boy aged 10-17 years in good health.

This chain uses TRBV28 with TRBJ2-3; unclear D gene. The CDR3 runs 14 residues. With 3 bases removed from V and 5 bases from J, the gap between germline ends came to 12 bases. The germline CDR1 and CDR2 sequences are MDHEN and SYDVKM. In DNA, the CDR3 is TGTGCCAGCAGTTTGCGGAGTCTGGTAGATACGCAGTATTTT. Translated, it gives CASSLRSLVDTQYF.

V is TRBV9 and J is TRBJ2-2, with D unresolved. The CDR3 extends over 12 amino acids. The V end was cut by 3 bases, the J end by 5 bases, with 5 bases between. The V gene's germline CDR1 is SGDLS and CDR2 YYNGEE. The CDR3 protein is CASSDQTGELFF. DNA for the CDR3: TGTGCCAGCAGCGACCAGACCGGGGAGCTGTTTTTT.

J is TRBJ2-5 and V is TRBV12-3 or TRBV12-4, with 10 nucleotides matching TRBD2. J lost 5 bases, V lost 5 bases, and 14 bases had no gene match. The CDR3 is made up of 17 amino acids. The CDR3 DNA reads as TGTGCCAGCAGTCCCAGGATGGTAGCGGGGGGTTGGGAGACCCAGTACTTC. Amino acid sequence: CASSPRMVAGGWETQYF.

CDR3: CASSPTVSGNTIYF. The CDR3 DNA follows: TGTGCCAGCAGCCCGACAGTATCTGGAAACACCATATATTTT. The chain has TRBV7-2 and TRBJ1-3; TRBD1 might be the D (5 bases). The CDR3 loop spans 14 amino acids. Looked up from germline, CDR1 is SGHTA and CDR2 is FQGNSA. The V end lost 5 bases, the J end lost 1 base, and 9 bases lay between the germline ends.

This clonotype has a handful of counts. The rearrangement uses TRBV20-1 and TRBJ2-3, with TRBD2 as a possible D gene (5 bases). V was pared by 0 bases and J by 2 bases, with 12 bases between. Germline V gene data show CDR1 as DFQATT and CDR2 as SNEGSKA (reference sequence). The CDR3 is made up of 15 amino acids. CDR3 sequence reads: CSARDLLGTTDTQYF. The CDR3 DNA sequence: TGCAGTGCTAGAGACCTACTAGGCACCACAGATACGCAGTATTTT.

As regards this clonotype: A read error may account for a junction end that differs from germline. The chain uses TRBV20-1 and TRBJ2-3; D may correspond to TRBD1 or TRBD2 (6 bases each). CDR1 and CDR2 (germline): DFQATT, SNEGSKA (reference sequence). CDR3 size: 12 residues. The CDR3 bases are TGCAGTGCGGGGGGCGCCACAGATACACAGTATTTT. Its translation: CSAGGATDTQYF.

There are a few counts of this clonotype. The rearrangement joins TRBV21-1 to TRBJ2-3; TRBD2 is the table's D call and was not checked against the DNA. TRBV21-1 is given as a pseudogene. The CDR3 consists of 16 residues. CDR3 residues: CASSKRPEEGADTQYF. The CDR3 nucleotides read TGTGCCAGCTCGAAACGGCCCGAGGAAGGCGCAGATACGCAGTATTTT.

V gene TRBV7-8 combines with J gene TRBJ2-4, with 7 bases that match TRBD1. The CDR3 loop spans 21 amino acids. V lost 1 base and J lost 1; bases outside the gene matches: 19. CDR1 and CDR2 from the germline V gene are SGHVS and FQNEAQ. This CDR3 is CASSLVFGGTSRQGAKNIQYF. CDR3 nucleotide sequence: TGTGCCAGCAGCTTAGTTTTCGGCGGTACGTCGAGACAGGGTGCCAAAAACATTCAGTACTTC.

The rearrangement uses TRBV6-6 and TRBJ2-1, with unresolved D. Germline CDR1 MNHNY, CDR2 SVGAGI (reference sequence). V lost 0 bases and J lost 4, with 7 bases in between. The CDR3 is 14 amino acids. CDR3 bases: TGTGCCAGCAGTTACTCTGCGGTTTACAATGAGCAGTTCTTC. Residues: CASSYSAVYNEQFF.

Details on this clonotype: A read error may account for a junction end that differs from germline. The J gene is TRBJ1-4, the V gene TRBV4-1; D is unresolved. Germline CDR1 reads MGHRA; CDR2 reads YSYEKL. CDR3 length equals 14 residues. DNA of the CDR3: TGCGCCAGCAGCCAACAATTGGTTAATGAAAAACTGCTTTTT. Protein sequence: CASSQQLVNEKLLF.

The CDR3 bases are TGCGCCAGCAGCTTGGTACAGACAGGGAACTATGGCTACACCTTC. Amino acid sequence: CASSLVQTGNYGYTF. The chain combines TRBV5-1 with TRBJ1-2, with 7 bases aligning to TRBD1. CDR1 and CDR2 (germline): SGHRS, YFSETQ. Losses at the gene ends were 0 bases for V and 2 bases for J; bases not matched to a gene: 4. CDR3 length: 15 amino acids.

This chain connects TRBV6-5 to TRBJ1-2; a weak D match, TRBD1 (5 bases). The CDR3 sequence is 14 residues long. The germline V gene has CDR1 MNHEY and CDR2 SVGAGI. V lost 5 bases and J 5 bases, leaving 15 bases between the germline ends. Here the CDR3 reads CASSPTGVWYGYTF. CDR3 DNA: TGTGCCAGCAGTCCCACGGGGGTTTGGTATGGCTACACCTTC.

The chain couples TRBV28 to TRBJ2-1, with 11 bases lining up with TRBD2. Germline lookup yields CDR1 MDHEN and CDR2 SYDVKM. The junction had 10 bases not matched to a gene; V was cut back by 3 bases and J by 9 bases. There are 16 residues in the CDR3. The CDR3 region is CASSLVIAGGPAEQFF. The DNA of the CDR3 is TGTGCCAGCAGTTTGGTAATAGCGGGAGGGCCGGCTGAGCAGTTCTTC.

This clonotype was seen more than once but under ten times. The rearrangement links TRBV7-9 to TRBJ1-6; a possible D gene is TRBD1 (5 bases). CDR3 length: 17 amino acids. Trimming stripped 1 base from V and 5 bases from J, with 15 bases between. From germline, CDR1 is SEHNR and CDR2 FQNEAQ (reference sequence). The CDR3 DNA sequence: TGTGCCAGCAGCTTAGGTACTCGAAGGGACCATAATTCACCCCTCCACTTT. It translates to CASSLGTRRDHNSPLHF.

The CDR3 DNA reads as TGCAGCGTTCCAGAGCGGCTCTCGCAGTATTTT. Translation gives CSVPERLSQYF. The V and J genes are TRBV29-1 and TRBJ2-3; tentatively, D is TRBD2 (5 bases). The length of the CDR3 is 11 residues. The germline CDR1 and CDR2 sequences are SQVTM and ANQGSEA. The V end lost 5 bases, the J end lost 10 bases, and 13 bases lay between the germline ends.

The V call is TRBV11-2, the J call TRBJ2-1; a weak D match, TRBD1 (5 bases). There are 11 residues in the CDR3. Germline CDR1 reads SGHAT; CDR2 reads FQNNGV. V lost 6 bases and J 15 bases, leaving 15 bases between the germline ends. The CDR3 sequence: CASSFYKGPFF. As DNA, the CDR3 is TGTGCCAGCAGTTTTTACAAGGGGCCGTTCTTC.

The V gene is TRBV10-3, the J gene TRBJ1-6, with TRBD1 identical over 7 bases. Unmatched junction bases numbered 3, after V lost 0 bases and J lost 4 bases. Germline V lookup: CDR1 ENHRY, CDR2 SYGVKD. The CDR3 extends over 16 amino acids. Written as DNA, the CDR3 is TGTGCCATCAGTGAGTCACGACAGGGATATAATTCACCCCTCCACTTT. It translates to CAISESRQGYNSPLHF.

The rearrangement joins TRBV12-3 or TRBV12-4 to TRBJ1-1, with a possible D match to TRBD1 (6 bases). Trimming cost V 8 bases and J 6 bases, with 13 bases left between them. This CDR3 region has 12 residues. The CDR3 sequence: CASRSGVSEAFF. The CDR3 nucleotides read TGTGCCAGCCGTTCAGGGGTTTCTGAAGCTTTCTTT.

V usage is TRBV7-2 and J usage is TRBJ2-1; 9 bases are a match to TRBD2. The CDR3 runs to 16 residues. Per germline, CDR1 SGHTA and CDR2 FQGNSA. Trimming removed 5 bases from V and 4 bases from J; junction bases left unmatched: 9. CDR3 coding DNA: TGTGCCAGCAGCCCAGCGGGGGGACTACCATACAATGAGCAGTTCTTC. Its translation: CASSPAGGLPYNEQFF.

The chain carries TRBV20-1 and TRBJ2-7; possibly TRBD1 or TRBD2 for D (5 bases each). The germline V gene has CDR1 DFQATT and CDR2 SNEGSKA (reference sequence). This CDR3 comprises 13 residues. The V and J ends lost 3 bases and 1 base respectively, with 10 bases between them. In DNA, the CDR3 is TGCAGTGCTAGTTCAGGGACGTCCTACGAGCAGTACTTC. Encoded protein: CSASSGTSYEQYF.

The chain links TRBV9 to TRBJ2-7, with a weak D call TRBD1 (5 bases). CDR3 length equals 14 residues. Between the trimmed V and J ends, which lost 4 bases and 9 bases, there was a span of 20 bases. From germline, CDR1 is SGDLS and CDR2 YYNGEE. CDR3 sequence reads: CASSPRGAGHGQYF. The CDR3 DNA reads TGTGCCAGCAGCCCCCGTGGGGCAGGGCACGGGCAGTACTTC. The entire variable domain, with the rest obtained from reference TRBV9 and TRBJ2-7, is as follows: DSGVTQTPKHLITATGQRVTLRCSPRSGDLSVYWYQQSLDQGLQFLIQYYNGEERAKGNILERFSAQQFPDLHSELNLSSLELGDSALYFCASSPRGAGHGQYFGPGTRLTVT.

This clonotype has a handful of counts. This rearrangement joins TRBV7-2 to TRBJ2-3; D perhaps matches TRBD2 (5 bases). Germline values: CDR1 SGHTA, CDR2 FQGNSA. The V and J ends lost 3 bases and 0 bases respectively, with 13 bases between them. The CDR3 is made up of 16 amino acids. Written as DNA, the CDR3 is TGTGCCAGCAGCTTGAATCCCGGGGTGAGCACAGATACGCAGTATTTT. Translated: CASSLNPGVSTDTQYF.

The chain joins TRBV29-1 to TRBJ2-1; 9 positions match TRBD2. This CDR3 region has 15 residues. In germline, CDR1 is SQVTM, CDR2 ANQGSEA. Trimming at V came to 0 bases and at J to 4 bases, leaving 4 bases not matched to a gene. CDR3 region: CSVEDPREGYNEQFF. CDR3 in DNA: TGCAGCGTTGAAGACCCGCGGGAGGGGTACAATGAGCAGTTCTTC.

This clonotype was seen more than once but under ten times. This chain connects TRBV6-5 to TRBJ1-1, with D unclear. The CDR3 totals 16 residues. CDR1 and CDR2 from the germline V gene are MNHEY and SVGAGI. V was shortened by 6 bases and J by 6 bases, with 23 bases between the two germline ends. The CDR3 nucleotides read TGTGCCAGCAGAGCAGTTACTCAGTATCTGGACGCTGAAGCTTTCTTT. It encodes CASRAVTQYLDAEAFF.